This TCR beta chain was observed in a study of T cells after yellow fever vaccination. 5'RACE template switching added a universal primer site and UMIs to TCR cDNA. TCRdb processed the 5' RACE reads anew with MiXCR; each CDR3 protein has one entry. The data contain some 300,000 distinct CDR3 sequences, approximately 10% of them singletons. General study results and limits: Boosting was followed by the reappearance of most primary-vaccination clones (about 97% CD4, about 88% CD8). Overall, a small share of clonotypes was seen in both CD4 and CD8 compartments.

This clonotype appeared a few times. Its cognate antigen is unknown. V was trimmed by 4 bases and J by 1 base, leaving 7 bases between them. This CDR3 contains 13 residues. Per the germline V gene, CDR1 is SGHVS and CDR2 is FNYEAQ. The TCR comes from a man younger than 35 who received the YFV17D yellow fever vaccine. The specimen was CD4+ T cells sorted from PBMCs, collected 5 days after the yellow fever booster vaccination. The genes are TRBV7-6 and TRBJ2-5; D may be TRBD2 (5 bases). CDR3 amino acids: CASSYRGQETQYF. For the CDR3, the DNA is TGTGCCAGCAGCTACCGGGGCCAAGAGACCCAGTACTTC.